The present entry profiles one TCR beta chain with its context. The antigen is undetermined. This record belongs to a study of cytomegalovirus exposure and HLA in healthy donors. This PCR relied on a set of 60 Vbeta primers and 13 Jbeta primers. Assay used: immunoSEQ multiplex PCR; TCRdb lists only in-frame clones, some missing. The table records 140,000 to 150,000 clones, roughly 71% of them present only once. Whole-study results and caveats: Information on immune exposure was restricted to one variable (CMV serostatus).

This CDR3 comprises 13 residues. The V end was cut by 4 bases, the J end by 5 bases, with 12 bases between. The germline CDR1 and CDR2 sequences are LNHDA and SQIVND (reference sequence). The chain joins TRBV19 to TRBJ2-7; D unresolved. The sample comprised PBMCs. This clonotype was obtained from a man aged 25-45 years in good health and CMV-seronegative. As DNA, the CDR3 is TGTGCCAGTAGTAATCCGAGAATTGACGAGCAGTACTTC. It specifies CASSNPRIDEQYF.